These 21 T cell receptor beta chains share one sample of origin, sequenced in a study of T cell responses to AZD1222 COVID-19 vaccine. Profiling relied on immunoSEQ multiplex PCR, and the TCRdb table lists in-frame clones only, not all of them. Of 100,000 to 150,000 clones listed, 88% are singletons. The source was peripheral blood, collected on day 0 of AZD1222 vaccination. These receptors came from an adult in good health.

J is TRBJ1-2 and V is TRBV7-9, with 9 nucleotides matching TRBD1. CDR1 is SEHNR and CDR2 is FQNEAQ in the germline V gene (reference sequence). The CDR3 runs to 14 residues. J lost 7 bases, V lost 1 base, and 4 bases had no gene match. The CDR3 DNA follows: TGTGCCAGCAGCTTAGTCGGACAGGGGTCTGGCTACACCTTC. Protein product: CASSLVGQGSGYTF.

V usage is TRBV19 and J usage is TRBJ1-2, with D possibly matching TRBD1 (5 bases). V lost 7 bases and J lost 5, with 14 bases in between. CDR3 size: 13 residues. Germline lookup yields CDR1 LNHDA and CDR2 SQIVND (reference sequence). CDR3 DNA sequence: TGTGCCAGTACCCCCCGGGGCTTTTATGGCTACACCTTC. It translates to CASTPRGFYGYTF.

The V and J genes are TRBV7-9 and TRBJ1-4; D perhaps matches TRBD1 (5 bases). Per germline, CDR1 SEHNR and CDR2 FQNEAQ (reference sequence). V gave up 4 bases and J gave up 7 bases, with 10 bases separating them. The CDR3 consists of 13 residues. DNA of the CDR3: TGTGCCAGCAGCTCGACAGTAGGTGAAAAACTGTTTTTT. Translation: CASSSTVGEKLFF.

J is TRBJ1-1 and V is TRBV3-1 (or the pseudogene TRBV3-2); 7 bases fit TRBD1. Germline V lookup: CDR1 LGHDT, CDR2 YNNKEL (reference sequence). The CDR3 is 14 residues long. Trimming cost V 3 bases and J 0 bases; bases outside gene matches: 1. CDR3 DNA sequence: TGTGCCAGCAGCCAGGGGACAGTGAACACTGAAGCTTTCTTT. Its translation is CASSQGTVNTEAFF.

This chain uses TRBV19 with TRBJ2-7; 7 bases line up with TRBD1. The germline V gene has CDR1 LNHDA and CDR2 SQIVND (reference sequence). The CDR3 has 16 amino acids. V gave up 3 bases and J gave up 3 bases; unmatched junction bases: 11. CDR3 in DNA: TGTGCCAGTAGTATCCTGAGGGGGCAAAAAAGCTACGAGCAGTACTTC. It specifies CASSILRGQKSYEQYF.

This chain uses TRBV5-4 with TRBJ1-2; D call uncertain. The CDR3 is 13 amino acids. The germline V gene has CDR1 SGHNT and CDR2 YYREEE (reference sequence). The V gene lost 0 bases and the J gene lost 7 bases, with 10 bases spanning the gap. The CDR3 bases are TGTGCCAGCAGCTTGGAGAATACAAGTGGCTACACCTTC. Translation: CASSLENTSGYTF.

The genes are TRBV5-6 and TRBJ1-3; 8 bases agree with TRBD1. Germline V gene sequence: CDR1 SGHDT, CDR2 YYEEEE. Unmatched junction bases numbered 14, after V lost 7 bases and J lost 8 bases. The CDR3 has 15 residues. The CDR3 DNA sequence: TGTGCCAGCGGGTATCGTACAGGGGGTAAAGACACCATATATTTT. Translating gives CASGYRTGGKDTIYF.

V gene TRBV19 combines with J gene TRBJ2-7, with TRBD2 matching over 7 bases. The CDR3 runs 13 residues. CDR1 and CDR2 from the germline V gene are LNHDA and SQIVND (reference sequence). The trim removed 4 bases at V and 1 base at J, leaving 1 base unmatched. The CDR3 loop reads CASSTSGSYEQYF. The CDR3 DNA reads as TGTGCCAGTAGTACTAGCGGTTCCTACGAGCAGTACTTC.

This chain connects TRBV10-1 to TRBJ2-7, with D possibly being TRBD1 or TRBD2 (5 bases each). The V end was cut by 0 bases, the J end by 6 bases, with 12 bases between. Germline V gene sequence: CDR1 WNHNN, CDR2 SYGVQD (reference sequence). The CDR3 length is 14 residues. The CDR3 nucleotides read TGCGCCAGCAGTGAGTCGGGACCGCAAGGCGAGCAGTACTTC. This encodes CASSESGPQGEQYF.

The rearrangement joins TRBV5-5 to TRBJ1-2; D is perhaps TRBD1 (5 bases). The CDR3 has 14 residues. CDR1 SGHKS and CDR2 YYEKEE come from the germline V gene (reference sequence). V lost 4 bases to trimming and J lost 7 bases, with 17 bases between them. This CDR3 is CASSAPGRWSGYTF. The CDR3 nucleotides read TGTGCCAGCAGCGCACCGGGACGGTGGTCTGGCTACACCTTC.

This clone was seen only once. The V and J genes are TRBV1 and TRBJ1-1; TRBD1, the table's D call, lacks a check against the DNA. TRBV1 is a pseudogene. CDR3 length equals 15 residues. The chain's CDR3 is CTSSQAPGRRTEAFF. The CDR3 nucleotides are TGCACCAGCAGCCAAGCGCCAGGGCGACGTACTGAAGCTTTCTTT.

CDR3 nucleotides: TGTGCCAGCAACTTACCGGCACAGGTCTCCTACGAGCAGTACTTC. Protein: CASNLPAQVSYEQYF. The chain is built from TRBV2 and TRBJ2-7; D perhaps matches TRBD1 (5 bases). The CDR3 has 15 residues. Deletions cut 7 bases from V and 0 bases from J, with 16 bases between. From germline, CDR1 is SNHLY and CDR2 FYNNEI.

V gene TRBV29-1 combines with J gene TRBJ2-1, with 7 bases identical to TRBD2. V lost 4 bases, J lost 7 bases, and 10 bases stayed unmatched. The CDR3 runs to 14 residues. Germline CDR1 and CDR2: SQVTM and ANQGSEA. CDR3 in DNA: TGCAGCGTTGTACTAGCGAATTCAAAAAATGAGCAGTTCTTC. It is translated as CSVVLANSKNEQFF.

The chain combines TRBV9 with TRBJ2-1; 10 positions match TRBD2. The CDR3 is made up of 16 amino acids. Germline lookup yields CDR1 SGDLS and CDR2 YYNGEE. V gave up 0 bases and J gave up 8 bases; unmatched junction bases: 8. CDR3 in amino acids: CASSVESSGGVHEQFF. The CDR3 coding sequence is TGTGCCAGCAGCGTAGAGTCGAGCGGGGGGGTCCATGAGCAGTTCTTC.

The CDR3 nucleotides are TGTGCCAGCACCCAGTCGGGACAGATGAGCACTGAAGCTTTCTTT. It is translated as CASTQSGQMSTEAFF. The rearrangement joins TRBV6-5 to TRBJ1-1, with 7 bases identical to TRBD1. Germline V CDR1 and CDR2: MNHEY, SVGAGI. V lost 7 bases and J lost 4; bases outside the gene matches: 12. The CDR3 is 15 residues long.

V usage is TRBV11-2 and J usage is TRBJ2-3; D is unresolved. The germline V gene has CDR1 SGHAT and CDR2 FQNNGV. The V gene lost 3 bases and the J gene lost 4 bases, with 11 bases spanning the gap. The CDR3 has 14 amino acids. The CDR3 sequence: CASSFSSPPDTQYF. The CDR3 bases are TGTGCCAGCAGCTTTAGCTCGCCCCCAGATACGCAGTATTTT.

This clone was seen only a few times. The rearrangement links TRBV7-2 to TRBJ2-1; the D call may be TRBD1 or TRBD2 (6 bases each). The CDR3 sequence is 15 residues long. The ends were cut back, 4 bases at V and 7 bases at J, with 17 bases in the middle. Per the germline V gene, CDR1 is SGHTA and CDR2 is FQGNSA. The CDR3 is CASSSLGGPWNEQFF. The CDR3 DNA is TGTGCCAGCAGCTCCCTTGGGGGGCCGTGGAATGAGCAGTTCTTC. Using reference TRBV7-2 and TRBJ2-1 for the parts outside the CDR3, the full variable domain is GAGVSQSPSNKVTEKGKDVELRCDPISGHTALYWYRQSLGQGLEFLIYFQGNSAPDKSGLPSDRFSAERTGGSVSTLTIQRTQQEDSAVYLCASSSLGGPWNEQFFGPGTRLTVL.

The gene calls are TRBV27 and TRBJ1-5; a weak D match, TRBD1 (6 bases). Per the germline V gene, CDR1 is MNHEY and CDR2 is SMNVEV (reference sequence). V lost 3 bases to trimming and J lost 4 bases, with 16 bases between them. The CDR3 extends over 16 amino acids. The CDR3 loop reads CASSFGVGGLNQPQHF. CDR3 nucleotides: TGTGCCAGCAGTTTTGGGGTTGGGGGGCTAAATCAGCCCCAGCATTTT.

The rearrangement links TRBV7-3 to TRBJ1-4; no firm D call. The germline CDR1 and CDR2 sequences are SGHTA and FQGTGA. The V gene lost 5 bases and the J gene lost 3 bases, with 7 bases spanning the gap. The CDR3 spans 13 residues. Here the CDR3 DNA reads TGTGCCAGCAGCATACAGCCTAATGAAAAACTGTTTTTT. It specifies CASSIQPNEKLFF.

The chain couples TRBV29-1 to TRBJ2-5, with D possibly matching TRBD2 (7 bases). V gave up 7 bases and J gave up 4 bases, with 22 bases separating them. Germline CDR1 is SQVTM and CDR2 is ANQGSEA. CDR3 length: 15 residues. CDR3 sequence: CSASLPGGSGETQYF. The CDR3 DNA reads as TGCAGCGCCTCCCTCCCGGGGGGCAGTGGAGAGACCCAGTACTTC.

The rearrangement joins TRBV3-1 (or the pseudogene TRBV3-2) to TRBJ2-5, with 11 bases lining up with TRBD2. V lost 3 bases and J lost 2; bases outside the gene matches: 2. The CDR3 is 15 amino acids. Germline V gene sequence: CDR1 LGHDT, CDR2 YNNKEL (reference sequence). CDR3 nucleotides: TGTGCCAGCAGCCAGGGACTAGCGGCGCAAGAGACCCAGTACTTC. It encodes CASSQGLAAQETQYF.